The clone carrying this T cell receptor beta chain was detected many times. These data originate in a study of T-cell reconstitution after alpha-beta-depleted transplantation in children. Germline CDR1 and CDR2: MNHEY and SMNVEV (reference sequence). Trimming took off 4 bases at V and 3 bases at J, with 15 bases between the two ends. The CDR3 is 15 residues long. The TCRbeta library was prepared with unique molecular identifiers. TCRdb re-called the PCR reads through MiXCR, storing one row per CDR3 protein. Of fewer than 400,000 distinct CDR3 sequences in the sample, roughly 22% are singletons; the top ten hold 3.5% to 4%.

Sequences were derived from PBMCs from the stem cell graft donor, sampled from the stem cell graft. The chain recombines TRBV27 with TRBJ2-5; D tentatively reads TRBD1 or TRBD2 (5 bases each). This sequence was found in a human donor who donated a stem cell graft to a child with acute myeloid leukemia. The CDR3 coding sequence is TGTGCCAGCAGTTGGGGTGGGACGGTTAAAGAGACCCAGTACTTC. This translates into CASSWGGTVKETQYF.